This entry lists 12 T cell receptor beta chains sequenced from one sample in a study of CD8+CD57+ T cells in acquired aplastic anemia. Both TCR beta VDJ combination and CDR3 sequence profiling were carried out. Genomic DNA was the template for this profiling. TCRdb ran MiXCR on the reads and lists one entry per CDR3 protein. Of under 350,000 distinct CDR3 sequences in the sample, around three fifths were seen once. CD8+CD57+ cell expansion, shown by flow cytometry, had occurred in the patients selected for sequencing. Specimen: sorted CD4+, CD8+, or CD8+CD57+ T cells (not recorded which) from PBMCs. The receptors come from a human donor with aplastic anemia.

In regard to this clonotype: The CDR3 ends on some other residue instead of the conserved phenylalanine or tryptophan, so this is likely a read error. In DNA, the CDR3 is TGCAGTGCTAGAACCACGGGGCCAGATACGCAGTATTCT. Its protein is CSARTTGPDTQYS. The chain uses TRBV20-1 and TRBJ2-3, with D perhaps being TRBD1 or TRBD2 (5 bases each). CDR1 is DFQATT, CDR2 SNEGSKA, per germline (reference sequence). The CDR3 is 13 residues long. Between the trimmed V and J ends, which lost 2 bases and 4 bases, there was a span of 10 bases.

The chain uses TRBV24-1 and TRBJ2-3, with D tentatively TRBD1 or TRBD2 (5 bases each). Germline assignment: CDR1 KGHDR and CDR2 SFDVKD. The CDR3 covers 14 residues. The ends were cut back, 8 bases at V and 5 bases at J, with 16 bases in the middle. CDR3 DNA sequence: TGTGCCACCAACGCAGGGACCGCTGTAGATACGCAGTATTTT. Translated, it gives CATNAGTAVDTQYF.

In this sample, this clonotype turned up many times. At one end the junction does not follow the germline gene, possibly because of a read error. The chain links TRBV5-1 to TRBJ2-7; 7 nucleotides match TRBD2. CDR3 length: 11 amino acids. Germline V gene data show CDR1 as SGHRS and CDR2 as YFSETQ. For the CDR3, the DNA is TGTGCCAGCTCTTCCGGGGGGGAGCAGTACTTC. Its protein product is CASSSGGEQYF.

Note on this clonotype: Given the absence of the conserved phenylalanine or tryptophan at the CDR3 end, a read error is likely. The rearrangement uses TRBV7-7 and TRBJ2-1; perhaps TRBD1 as D (6 bases). The J call is doubtful: the DNA matches TRBJ2-5 better. Per germline, CDR1 SSHAT and CDR2 FNYEAQ (reference sequence). The CDR3 spans 13 residues. CDR3 sequence (DNA): TGTGCCAGCAGCCAGGACAGAGGGGAGACCCAGTACTTA. It translates to CASSQDRGETQYL.

This clonotype turned up a few times. J is TRBJ2-1 and V is TRBV20-1, with 11 bases lining up with TRBD2. CDR1 is DFQATT and CDR2 is SNEGSKA in the germline V gene (reference sequence). The V segment lost 1 base and the J segment 4 bases; nucleotides outside the gene matches: 3. CDR3 length: 15 residues. CDR3 protein: CSARATSGRYNEQFF. The CDR3, as DNA: TGCAGTGCTAGAGCAACTAGCGGGAGATACAATGAGCAGTTCTTC.

In its sample, this clonotype was seen many times. The CDR3 nucleotides read TGTGCCAGCAGCTTAAGGGGACTAGCGGGAGGGCCCCGCTCCTACAATGAGCAGTTCTTC. Protein: CASSLRGLAGGPRSYNEQFF. The V and J genes are TRBV7-2 and TRBJ2-1, with 16 bases fitting TRBD2. The CDR3 loop spans 20 amino acids. CDR1 and CDR2 from the germline V gene are SGHTA and FQGNSA. The ends lost 2 bases at V and 0 bases at J; junction bases unmatched: 7.

The gene calls are TRBV7-6 and TRBJ2-5; 11 bases line up with TRBD1. CDR1 and CDR2 from the germline V gene are SGHVS and FNYEAQ. CDR3 length: 16 residues. J was trimmed by 4 bases and V by 5 bases; bases with no gene match: 9. The CDR3 sequence: CASSTRTGGEVETQYF. DNA for the CDR3: TGTGCCAGCAGCACTCGGACAGGGGGCGAGGTAGAGACCCAGTACTTC.

In regard to this clonotype: A much larger clone differs by one base, so this may be a read error. This CDR3 is missing its conserved last phenylalanine or tryptophan, likely due to a read error. This chain joins TRBV12-3 or TRBV12-4 and TRBJ1-2; TRBD1 agrees at 8 bases. The trim removed 6 bases at V and 5 bases at J, leaving 8 bases unmatched. The CDR3 totals 14 residues. CDR3 in DNA: TGTGCCAGCAGAGGACAGGGACAACCATATGGCTACACCTCC. It translates to CASRGQGQPYGYTS.

This clonotype appeared a few times. The V call is TRBV7-9, the J call TRBJ1-2, with unresolved D. Germline V gives CDR1 SEHNR, CDR2 FQNEAQ (reference sequence). V gave up 10 bases and J gave up 6 bases, with 12 bases separating them. This CDR3 is 11 amino acids long. CDR3 sequence (DNA): TGTGCCACCCCGATGAGAGATGGCTACACCTTC. Amino acids: CATPMRDGYTF.

This clonotype came up once. V and J are TRBV5-6 and TRBJ2-7; 9 bases match TRBD1. There are 12 residues in the CDR3. Per germline, CDR1 SGHDT and CDR2 YYEEEE. Trimming at V came to 5 bases and at J to 12 bases, leaving 9 bases not matched to a gene. DNA of the CDR3: TGTGCCAGCAGTCTCCCGGGACAGGGTATGTACTTC. Residues: CASSLPGQGMYF.

This clonotype was detected only once. J is TRBJ2-1 and V is TRBV19; 10 bases are a match to TRBD1. Trimming removed 9 bases from V and 3 bases from J; junction bases left unmatched: 8. Germline lookup yields CDR1 LNHDA and CDR2 SQIVND (reference sequence). The CDR3 is 15 amino acids. In DNA form, the CDR3 reads TGTGCCAGCAAGAGACAGGGGGCATACTACAATGAGCAGTTCTTC. The encoded protein is CASKRQGAYYNEQFF.

This clonotype was counted many times. The chain links TRBV5-1 to TRBJ2-5; 9 nucleotides line up with TRBD1. Germline CDR1 reads SGHRS; CDR2 reads YFSETQ. CDR3 length equals 14 residues. V shed 3 bases, J shed 2 bases, and the junction held 2 bases outside the gene matches. CDR3 sequence reads: CASSWGQGQETQYF. The CDR3 DNA follows: TGCGCCAGCAGCTGGGGACAGGGTCAAGAGACCCAGTACTTC.